These 22 T cell receptor beta chains were all obtained from the same sample, sequenced in a study of TIL therapy for anti-PD-1-resistant metastatic lung cancer. The time point was: pre-treatment sample, taken before nivolumab and TIL therapy. Tumor tissue came from excised metastases, mostly pleural nodules or supraclavicular lymph nodes. Sequencing used immunoSEQ v3. Here immunoSEQ multiplex PCR was the method, and the copy in TCRdb shows in-frame clones only, minus some. The repertoire holds about 12,000 clones, with 50% to 75% as singletons. The sequenced sample was tumor tissue, obtained at baseline. All receptors derive from a person aged 25-85 years with non-small cell lung cancer.

J is TRBJ2-2 and V is TRBV10-3; the D is unclear. CDR1 is ENHRY, CDR2 SYGVKD, per germline. CDR3 length: 15 amino acids. V dropped 0 bases and J dropped 2 bases, with 7 bases sitting between them. The CDR3 loop reads CAISESVRNTGELFF. The CDR3 bases are TGTGCCATCAGTGAGTCGGTTAGAAACACCGGGGAGCTGTTTTTT.

By share of the sample, this clone is large. The rearrangement links TRBV6-5 to TRBJ2-7; 8 bases match TRBD2. Germline V gene sequence: CDR1 MNHEY, CDR2 SVGAGI. The CDR3 spans 14 residues. V lost 6 bases to trimming and J lost 0 bases; unmatched junction nucleotides: 4. The CDR3 DNA is TGTGCCAGCAGCCGCGGGACTAGCTCCTACGAGCAGTACTTC. Amino acid sequence: CASSRGTSSYEQYF.

This clone is medium-sized within its sample. The gene calls are TRBV4-1 and TRBJ1-1; D might be TRBD1 (5 bases). Trimming cost V 1 base and J 1 base, with 13 bases left between them. The CDR3 sequence is 16 residues long. Per the germline V gene, CDR1 is MGHRA and CDR2 is YSYEKL. In nucleotides, the CDR3 is TGCGCCAGCAGCCAAGCAAAGACCGGACAGAACACTGAAGCTTTCTTT. Translation: CASSQAKTGQNTEAFF.

This clone was counted a single time. The V call is TRBV6-4, the J call TRBJ2-1, with TRBD2 matching over 8 bases. This CDR3 is 15 amino acids long. V gave up 4 bases and J gave up 4 bases; unmatched junction bases: 6. Germline CDR1 and CDR2: MRHNA and SNTAGT. The CDR3 here is CASSAEGGGYNEQFF. The CDR3 DNA follows: TGTGCCAGCAGTGCCGAGGGCGGGGGGTACAATGAGCAGTTCTTC.

V usage is TRBV6-6 and J usage is TRBJ1-2; 7 bases are shared with TRBD1. The CDR3 spans 16 residues. J gave up 4 bases and V 8 bases, and 16 bases lay outside the gene matches. Germline loops: CDR1 MNHNY, CDR2 SVGAGI (reference sequence). The CDR3, as DNA: TGTGCCAGCCGCCGAGGGGGGGGGAGGGACAGCTATGGCTACACCTTC. Protein: CASRRGGGRDSYGYTF.

This clone was detected a few times. The chain links TRBV7-3 to TRBJ2-1; TRBD2 aligns across 10 bases. Germline-derived CDR1 and CDR2 are SGHTA and FQGTGA. The trim removed 5 bases at V and 3 bases at J, leaving 10 bases unmatched. This CDR3 has 17 amino acids. The CDR3 region has the DNA TGTGCCAGCAGCCCCGCCCGCATAGCGGGGGGCTACAATGAGCAGTTCTTC. The encoded protein is CASSPARIAGGYNEQFF.

The genes are TRBV6-5 and TRBJ1-4, with 12 positions matching TRBD1. Germline CDR1 is MNHEY and CDR2 is SVGAGI. The CDR3 has 15 amino acids. Losses at the gene ends were 7 bases for V and 5 bases for J; bases not matched to a gene: 5. The chain's CDR3 is CASKGQGARNEKLFF. The CDR3, as DNA: TGTGCCAGCAAGGGACAGGGGGCGCGCAATGAAAAACTGTTTTTT.

This clone was counted only a few times. The rearrangement joins TRBV6-5 to TRBJ2-7; D might be TRBD2 (5 bases). Trimming took 8 bases from V and 6 from J, leaving 11 bases between them. CDR3 size: 11 residues. Germline-derived CDR1 and CDR2 are MNHEY and SVGAGI. CDR3 DNA: TGTGCCAGCCGGTCGAGGGCCGAGCAGTACTTC. This codes for CASRSRAEQYF.

The V and J genes are TRBV9 and TRBJ2-2, with D possibly being TRBD1 (7 bases). CDR3 length: 18 amino acids. Germline V gives CDR1 SGDLS, CDR2 YYNGEE. Between the trimmed V and J ends, which lost 2 bases and 6 bases, there was a span of 23 bases. CDR3 DNA: TGTGCCAGCAGCGTTACAGAGGGGGCCGGAGGGTTGGCCGGGGAGCTGTTTTTT. This gives the protein CASSVTEGAGGLAGELFF.

The chain is built from TRBV30 and TRBJ2-7; the D gene is possibly TRBD1 (5 bases). The CDR3 has 18 amino acids. Germline CDR1 is GTSNPN and CDR2 is SVGIG (reference sequence). Trimming pared 0 bases from V and 4 bases from J, leaving 25 bases between. The chain's CDR3 is CAWSVLSTGNSVMYEQYF. In DNA form, the CDR3 reads TGTGCCTGGAGTGTACTCTCTACAGGCAATAGTGTGATGTACGAGCAGTACTTC. Together with reference TRBV30 and TRBJ2-7, the CDR3 gives the full variable domain: SQTIHQWPATLVQPVGSPLSLECTVEGTSNPNLYWYRQAAGRGLQLLFYSVGIGQISSEVPQNLSASRPQDRQFILSSKKLLLSDSGFYLCAWSVLSTGNSVMYEQYFGPGTRLTVT.

The chain couples TRBV4-2 to TRBJ1-1; 7 bases map to TRBD1. The CDR3 spans 13 residues. Germline values: CDR1 LGHNA, CDR2 YNFKEQ. V shed 2 bases and J 7 bases; nucleotides not matched to a gene: 4. The CDR3 reads CASSQLDRLEAFF. The CDR3 DNA reads as TGTGCCAGCAGCCAACTGGACAGGCTTGAAGCTTTCTTT.

This clone was seen a handful of times. This chain joins TRBV5-1 and TRBJ2-1; D perhaps matches TRBD1 (7 bases). Between the trimmed V and J ends, which lost 6 bases and 4 bases, there was a span of 17 bases. There are 15 residues in the CDR3. Germline V CDR1 and CDR2: SGHRS, YFSETQ. CDR3 nucleotide sequence: TGCGCCAGCATGGAGGGACAGCCATTGTACAATGAGCAGTTCTTC. Amino acids: CASMEGQPLYNEQFF.

The chain joins TRBV30 to TRBJ2-7, with 12 bases identical to TRBD2. The ends lost 7 bases at V and 3 bases at J; junction bases unmatched: 7. CDR3 length: 14 amino acids. In germline, CDR1 is GTSNPN, CDR2 SVGIG (reference sequence). This CDR3 reads CASGLAGRNYEQYF. The CDR3, as DNA: TGTGCCTCCGGACTAGCGGGGAGAAACTACGAGCAGTACTTC.

The rearrangement links TRBV5-5 to TRBJ1-6; 9 nucleotides match TRBD1. The CDR3 extends over 16 amino acids. CDR1 SGHKS and CDR2 YYEKEE come from the germline V gene (reference sequence). With 5 bases clipped from V and 9 bases from J, the junction kept 12 bases outside the gene matches. The CDR3: CASRLEQGAGSSPLHF. DNA for the CDR3: TGTGCCAGCAGGTTAGAACAGGGGGCGGGATCTTCACCCCTCCACTTT.

The V gene is TRBV27, the J gene TRBJ1-4; 7 bases map to TRBD1. J gave up 7 bases and V 5 bases, and 10 bases lay outside the gene matches. CDR3 size: 15 residues. CDR1 MNHEY and CDR2 SMNVEV come from the germline V gene (reference sequence). This CDR3 reads CASSLRAGTVEKLFF. As DNA, the CDR3 is TGTGCCAGCAGTCTACGCGCCGGGACAGTTGAAAAACTGTTTTTT.

Here the CDR3 reads CASSTNRSERSHEQYF. The CDR3 coding sequence is TGTGCCAGTAGTACCAACAGGTCCGAGAGATCCCACGAGCAGTACTTC. The V gene is TRBV19, the J gene TRBJ2-7; possible D gene TRBD1, 5 bases. There are 16 residues in the CDR3. Trimming cost V 4 bases and J 5 bases, with 21 bases left between them. Germline V gene sequence: CDR1 LNHDA, CDR2 SQIVND (reference sequence).

The chain carries TRBV2 and TRBJ2-3, with TRBD2 identical over 9 bases. With 5 bases clipped from V and 6 bases from J, the junction kept 6 bases outside the gene matches. Germline V gives CDR1 SNHLY, CDR2 FYNNEI. The CDR3 consists of 14 residues. The CDR3 DNA follows: TGTGCCAGCAGTCCCGGGACTAGCCAGGATACGCAGTATTTT. It yields the protein CASSPGTSQDTQYF. The variable domain in full, completed from reference TRBV2 and TRBJ2-3, reads EPEVTQTPSHQVTQMGQEVILRCVPISNHLYFYWYRQILGQKVEFLVSFYNNEISEKSEIFDDQFSVERPDGSNFTLKIRSTKLEDSAMYFCASSPGTSQDTQYFGPGTRLTVL.

This clone was observed a few times. The rearrangement uses TRBV6-6 and TRBJ2-1; no clear D gene. V dropped 9 bases and J dropped 0 bases, with 9 bases sitting between them. The germline V gene has CDR1 MNHNY and CDR2 SVGAGI (reference sequence). The CDR3 is made up of 13 amino acids. The CDR3 loop reads CASSTSSYNEQFF. The CDR3 coding sequence is TGTGCCAGTAGCACGAGCTCCTACAATGAGCAGTTCTTC.

The V and J genes are TRBV28 and TRBJ1-6; 12 nucleotides line up with TRBD1. V dropped 4 bases and J dropped 7; count of bases not matched to a gene: 23. Germline CDR1 and CDR2: MDHEN and SYDVKM. The CDR3 runs to 22 residues. The CDR3 DNA follows: TGTGCCAGCAGTTACCCGGGGGGACAGGGGGCCGAATCGTGGTATCTAAATTCACCCCTCCACTTT. It yields the protein CASSYPGGQGAESWYLNSPLHF.

The chain recombines TRBV5-1 with TRBJ2-5; D is unclear. The germline gives CDR1 SGHRS, CDR2 YFSETQ. The CDR3 contains 13 residues. Deletions cut 0 bases from V and 4 bases from J, with 7 bases between. The CDR3 sequence is CASSLDPGETQYF. The CDR3 nucleotides are TGCGCCAGCAGCTTGGACCCAGGAGAGACCCAGTACTTC.

The chain joins TRBV28 to TRBJ2-3, with 7 bases lining up with TRBD2. Trimming at V came to 7 bases and at J to 5 bases, leaving 9 bases not matched to a gene. The CDR3 spans 14 residues. Germline V gene data show CDR1 as MDHEN and CDR2 as SYDVKM. The CDR3: CASNGRGSGDTQYF. CDR3 nucleotides: TGTGCCAGCAATGGGAGGGGCTCGGGAGATACGCAGTATTTT.

This sequence joins TRBV5-1 and TRBJ2-7; the D gene is possibly TRBD1 (7 bases). The CDR3 covers 15 residues. V was trimmed by 0 bases and J by 6 bases, leaving 16 bases between them. Germline lookup yields CDR1 SGHRS and CDR2 YFSETQ. The CDR3 DNA sequence: TGCGCCAGCAGCTTGGGGGATGCAGGGGGAGGCGAGCAGTACTTC. Protein product: CASSLGDAGGGEQYF.